This T cell receptor beta chain was obtained from a study of blood T cell repertoires in COVID-19. Study-level information: PBMCs, B-cell-depleted T cells, or T cells provided the cDNA or gDNA that made up the material.

The germline CDR1 and CDR2 sequences are SGHAT and FQNNGV. CDR3 length: 15 amino acids. V dropped 5 bases and J dropped 2 bases, with 16 bases sitting between them. Libraries were prepared by immunoSEQ multiplex PCR; TCRdb keeps only in-frame clonotypes and omits some of them. The data show over 130,000 clones, approximately 80% seen once. This clone has ten or more counts. The sequencing input was peripheral blood. The rearrangement joins TRBV11-2 to TRBJ2-7; D might be TRBD2 (5 bases). The source is a man aged 65 to 79 with acute or convalescent COVID-19. CDR3 in amino acids: CASSPRAAGAYEQYF. CDR3 coding DNA: TGTGCCAGCAGCCCGCGGGCAGCCGGAGCCTACGAGCAGTACTTC.